The clone carrying this TCR beta chain was seen more than once but under ten times. Its matching antigen is unknown. This sample is part of a study of identical twins. Through template switching, a universal primer site was introduced, and the cDNA contained unique molecular identifiers. In TCRdb, the 5' RACE reads were re-called with MiXCR into one record per CDR3 protein. Of about 490,000 distinct CDR3 sequences listed, roughly 15% are singletons. Study results and limitations: Sequences that were beta out-of-frame showed weaker excess twin sharing.

A further study also used this sample, focusing on yellow fever vaccine responses in identical twins. That report adds: Twins reportedly showed a vaccine T cell response that seemed partly convergent and partly personalized.

The sequenced material came from CD4+ T cells sorted from blood. The receptor comes from a woman aged 18-35 years in good health.

CDR3 sequence reads: CSSGSDTQYF. The CDR3 region has the DNA TGCAGCTCGGGGTCAGATACGCAGTATTTT. The rearrangement joins TRBV29-1 to TRBJ2-3; maybe TRBD2 (5 bases). The CDR3 is 10 residues long. The V gene's germline CDR1 is SQVTM and CDR2 ANQGSEA. V lost 8 bases to trimming and J lost 4 bases, with 7 bases between them.